The TCR beta chain described here comes from a study of STAT5B mutations in CD4+ large granular lymphocyte leukemia (dated by TCRdb to 2022 to 2024). The study in broad terms: Among the healthy controls, the CDR3 'QG' motif was associated with a particular HLA allele. The study compared the TCRbeta repertoires of patients with CD4+ T-cell large granular lymphocyte leukemia against the TCRbeta repertoires of healthy blood donors. Flow cytometry on FACSCanto II or FACSVerse showed that the purified fractions were more than 95% pure among lymphocytes.

On the study overall, not on this receptor specifically: Compared with healthy CD4+ repertoires, CD4-sorted patient repertoires appeared more clonal, and this difference remained even after the putative leukemic clones were removed. The data were not HLA-matched, and the relatively small sample size could explain the higher clonality seen in CD4+ compared with CD8+ T-LGLL. The main leukemic clonotypes were found to be private to each patient, although around 25% of the main leukemic clonotypes were detected at low frequency in the non-leukemic repertoires of other patients.

The healthy controls were 35 or so blood donors, and the buffy coats of these donors were supplied by the Finnish Red Cross blood service. All TCR-sequenced material derived from peripheral blood: patient blood samples and healthy donor buffy coats. Peripheral blood mononuclear cells were isolated by Ficoll-Hypaque gradient centrifugation. Magnetic purification was used to isolate CD4+ cells from the buffy coats of the healthy controls. Genomic DNA was extracted with the Gentra Puregene Cell and Tissue kit and quantified on a Qubit 2.0 fluorometer. The immunoSEQ assay at survey resolution was used to sequence TCRbeta rearrangements from genomic DNA. For the original study's pipeline: A lowest detectable productive clonotype frequency of 2.59 x 10-5 was observed in the TCR sequencing data. Only productive TCRbeta rearrangements, meaning sequences that were complete and in-frame, were kept for the analyses. Clonality for each sample was calculated as Simpson clonality in the immunoSEQ Analyzer version 3.0. Clones were binned by frequency as very rare, small, medium, large (1-20%) or hyperexpanded (>20%). OLGA 1.2.3 estimated generation probabilities, VDJtools produced V-gene circos plots, VDJdb was queried for specificities, and GLIPH identified CDR3 motifs. Entries here come from immuneACCESS through TCRdb and include only in-frame sequences with V and J called. Some clones fail to appear in such tables; in the studies checked, an unresolved V gene covers under half of the shortfall, and the cause of the remainder is unknown. V, J and clone size were drawn from that table, and D and trimming were deduced from the DNA. Counted in this sample were roughly 40,000 clones; 65% to 90% of them appeared once. The top ten constitute 2.6% of the sample.

As to this clone: Its antigen is currently not known. No quality values exist for individual bases; no much larger clone is one base distant.

This TCR came from a human donor in good health. The specimen sequenced was CD4+ T cells from blood buffy coats.

The CDR3 protein is CAWKGSADVEQFF. Read as DNA, the sequence is TGTGCCTGGAAGGGTAGCGCGGACGTTGAGCAGTTCTTC. The chain uses TRBV30 and TRBJ2-1; 5 matching bases give a weak D call of TRBD2. For CDR1 and CDR2, the germline V gene (reference sequence) lists GTSNPN and SVGIG. The CDR3 runs 13 amino acids, cysteine and phenylalanine included. Only CDR3 DNA is held: 39 bases, read in frame from base 1. The V end loses 4 bases and the J end loses 9 bases, and a stretch of 16 bases separates them.